This is a list of T cell receptor beta chains from one sample in a study of CD8 T cells in ankylosing spondylitis. Via MiXCR, TCRdb re-called the 5' RACE reads, giving one row per CDR3 protein. The sample has about 42,000 distinct CDR3 sequences, 3.5% to 4% seen once. Sequenced sample: blood, either unsorted or a sorted T cell fraction (not recorded which). These receptors all stem from a female donor with ankylosing spondylitis or in good health (not recorded which). Both conserved end residues are part of each CDR3.

j_call v_call cdr3_aa
TRBJ1-1 TRBV9 CASSVDGNTEAFF
TRBJ1-2 TRBV9 CASTLQGGESGYTF
TRBJ1-4 TRBV9 CASSLRGDTYEKLFF
TRBJ1-3 TRBV9 CASSARVRDSGNTIYF
TRBJ2-2 TRBV9 CASTPNRGNRDTGELFF
TRBJ1-3 TRBV9 CASSLTPPGNSGNTIYF
TRBJ2-5 TRBV9 CASSPRASLETQYF
TRBJ2-2 TRBV9 CASSLGLDTGELFF
TRBJ2-1 TRBV9 CASSAGLAGGRGEQFF
TRBJ1-5 TRBV9 CASSEGSNQPQHF
TRBJ2-3 TRBV9 CASSVATSGGTDTQYF
TRBJ2-1 TRBV9 CASSVSGGADEQFF
TRBJ2-7 TRBV9 CASSVEGEQYF
TRBJ2-7 TRBV9 CAISVTGSALEQYF
TRBJ1-2 TRBV9 CASSVQGLNYGYTF
TRBJ1-2 TRBV9 CASKRGLDGYTF
TRBJ1-1 TRBV9 CASSVGDSPEAFF
TRBJ2-1 TRBV9 CASSVGVTTNYNEQFF
TRBJ1-1 TRBV9 CASSEGGSNTEAFF
TRBJ1-4 TRBV9 CASSVEGRDNEKLFF
TRBJ1-6 TRBV9 CASSAIQYSPLHF
TRBJ2-7 TRBV9 CASSVGVAAYEQYF
TRBJ1-2 TRBV9 CASSPTGTFYGYTF
TRBJ2-3 TRBV9 CASSPRGSGGTDTQYF
TRBJ1-1 TRBV9 CASSQMGGQGTEAFF
TRBJ2-2 TRBV9 CASSVSGGPTGELFF
TRBJ2-2 TRBV9 CASSPGTIGELFF
TRBJ1-2 TRBV9 CASSVTPGTGGTYGYTF
TRBJ2-3 TRBV9 CASTPEGGSTDTQYF